The 3 T cell receptor beta chains below all came from one sample that was sequenced in a study of blood T cell repertoires in COVID-19. Profiling relied on immunoSEQ multiplex PCR, and the TCRdb table lists in-frame clones only, not all of them. Among fewer than 200,000 clones listed, approximately 83% were seen once. Sequencing input: peripheral blood. These receptors originate from a man over 45 with active or convalescent COVID-19.

The chain couples TRBV10-3 to TRBJ2-2; weak D call: TRBD1 (5 bases). Germline loops: CDR1 ENHRY, CDR2 SYGVKD. Trimming pared 0 bases from V and 4 bases from J, leaving 12 bases between. The CDR3 has 16 amino acids. This chain's CDR3 is CAISESGPQVTGELFF. In DNA form, the CDR3 reads TGTGCCATCAGTGAGTCGGGGCCACAGGTCACCGGGGAGCTGTTTTTT.

The chain employs TRBV25-1 and TRBJ2-3; 8 bases align to TRBD2. V shed 3 bases and J 6 bases; nucleotides not matched to a gene: 5. CDR3 length: 14 residues. Germline values: CDR1 MGHDK, CDR2 SYGVNS. This CDR3 reads CASSESGRSDTQYF. In nucleotides, the CDR3 is TGTGCCAGCAGTGAGAGCGGGAGAAGTGATACGCAGTATTTT.

The gene calls are TRBV15 and TRBJ1-3, with 8 bases that match TRBD1. CDR3 length: 16 amino acids. The germline gives CDR1 LNHNV, CDR2 YYDKDF (reference sequence). V lost 1 base to trimming and J lost 2 bases; unmatched junction nucleotides: 4. The chain's CDR3 is CATSRGGTGTGNTIYF. CDR3 nucleotide sequence: TGTGCCACCAGCAGAGGAGGGACAGGAACTGGAAACACCATATATTTT.